The sample holds a few counts of the clone carrying this TCR beta chain. Its antigen is not known. The data derive from a study of T-cell memory formation after mild COVID-19. Study observations and caveats: Clones contracting across day 15 to 85 had a balanced CD4/CD8 profile; later expanding clones leaned CD4+.

One entry per CDR3 protein, called by TCRdb with MiXCR from the 5' RACE reads. The sample lists about 350,000 distinct CDR3 sequences; approximately 14% were seen once. Trimming stripped 6 bases from V and 0 bases from J, with 12 bases between. The V gene's germline CDR1 is DFQATT and CDR2 SNEGSKA (reference sequence). This CDR3 region has 15 residues. The rearrangement joins TRBV20-1 to TRBJ1-6, with D tentatively TRBD1 (6 bases). Sequenced: PBMCs or a T cell subset sorted from them (not recorded which). The sequence was obtained from a young man who had mild COVID-19 (a few samples of this study predate the infection). Cell type and time point are not known. CDR3 loop: CSANQGSSYNSPLHF. For the CDR3, the DNA is TGCAGTGCAAACCAGGGGAGCTCCTATAATTCACCCCTCCACTTT.